The 20 T cell receptor beta chains presented below share a single source sample, sequenced in a study of T cell responses to AZD1222 COVID-19 vaccine. Sequenced by immunoSEQ multiplex PCR; TCRdb stores in-frame clones only, minus some. The sample carries roughly 120,000 clones, approximately 91% recorded once. This specimen consisted of peripheral blood, obtained on day 0 of AZD1222 vaccination. All receptors derive from an adult in good health.

V and J are TRBV9 and TRBJ2-5, with TRBD2 identical over 10 bases. J lost 1 base, V lost 0 bases, and 6 bases had no gene match. Germline V gives CDR1 SGDLS, CDR2 YYNGEE. There are 17 residues in the CDR3. The chain's CDR3 is CASSVGASGSPQETQYF. CDR3 coding DNA: TGTGCCAGCAGCGTAGGTGCTAGCGGGAGCCCCCAAGAGACCCAGTACTTC.

The chain joins TRBV15 to TRBJ1-1; 8 bases align to TRBD1. The CDR3 length is 15 residues. The germline CDR1 and CDR2 sequences are LNHNV and YYDKDF (reference sequence). The trim removed 0 bases at V and 6 bases at J, leaving 6 bases unmatched. The CDR3 spells CATSRDPRDRSEAFF. CDR3 DNA: TGTGCCACCAGCAGAGATCCTCGGGACAGGTCTGAAGCTTTCTTT. Drawing the rest from reference TRBV15 and TRBJ1-1, the complete variable domain is DAMVIQNPRYQVTQFGKPVTLSCSQTLNHNVMYWYQQKSSQAPKLLFHYYDKDFNNEADTPDNFQSRRPNTSFCFLDIRSPGLGDTAMYLCATSRDPRDRSEAFFGQGTRLTVV.

The chain has TRBV27 and TRBJ2-5, with 7 nucleotides matching TRBD2. Trimming took 1 base from V and 3 from J; bases not matched to a gene: 5. This CDR3 has 15 amino acids. The V gene's germline CDR1 is MNHEY and CDR2 SMNVEV (reference sequence). The CDR3 coding sequence is TGTGCCAGCAGTTTATTGGGAGGGGTAGAAGAGACCCAGTACTTC. Protein: CASSLLGGVEETQYF.

The chain links TRBV5-1 to TRBJ2-7; unclear D gene. Germline assignment: CDR1 SGHRS and CDR2 YFSETQ. The CDR3 covers 12 residues. Trimming removed 7 bases at V and 3 bases at J, with 11 bases between. The CDR3 coding sequence is TGCGCCAGCCACAAGGGCGACTACGAGCAGTACTTC. Translating it yields CASHKGDYEQYF.

This clone has only one observation. The CDR3 DNA reads as TGCAGTACGGGTGTCTATGAGCAGTTCTTC. Translation gives CSTGVYEQFF. This chain joins TRBV20-1 and TRBJ2-1; no definite D call. V lost 8 bases and J 8 bases, leaving 10 bases between the germline ends. The CDR3 is 10 amino acids. Germline CDR1 is DFQATT and CDR2 is SNEGSKA (reference sequence).

The chain has TRBV29-1 and TRBJ1-2; D call uncertain. Per the germline V gene, CDR1 is SQVTM and CDR2 is ANQGSEA. Trimming cost V 6 bases and J 2 bases, with 10 bases left between them. This CDR3 contains 12 residues. CDR3 DNA sequence: TGCAGCGTCAGCTCTGGGAACTATGGCTACACCTTC. Residues: CSVSSGNYGYTF.

A word on this clone: This specimen includes other DNA sequences encoding the same CDR3. The chain employs TRBV19 and TRBJ2-2; D may be TRBD1 or TRBD2 (5 bases each). Germline CDR1 reads LNHDA; CDR2 reads SQIVND (reference sequence). This CDR3 has 14 amino acids. The ends were cut back, 6 bases at V and 0 bases at J, with 8 bases in the middle. The chain's CDR3 is CASRGTSNTGELFF. Here the CDR3 DNA reads TGTGCCAGTAGGGGGACGTCGAACACCGGGGAGCTGTTTTTT.

J is TRBJ1-4 and V is TRBV6-7, with D uncertain. TRBV6-7 is an ORF, and what it does is uncertain. Trimming shortened V by 6 bases and J by 2 bases, and 10 bases separated the two germline ends. The CDR3 covers 14 residues. CDR3 loop: CASSFRKTNEKLFF. Here the CDR3 DNA reads TGTGCCAGCAGCTTCAGGAAGACTAATGAAAAACTGTTTTTT.

The CDR3 protein is CASSFQGAYEYNQPQHF. As DNA, the CDR3 is TGTGCCAGCAGCTTTCAGGGGGCGTATGAATACAATCAGCCCCAGCATTTT. The chain is built from TRBV5-6 and TRBJ1-5, with 8 bases aligning to TRBD1. The J segment lost 3 bases and the V segment lost 2 bases, leaving 10 bases of the junction unmatched. The V gene's germline CDR1 is SGHDT and CDR2 YYEEEE. The length of the CDR3 is 17 residues.

The chain combines TRBV28 with TRBJ2-1; 13 positions agree with TRBD2. The CDR3 loop spans 15 amino acids. The junction had 6 bases not matched to a gene; V was cut back by 6 bases and J by 7 bases. CDR1 is MDHEN and CDR2 is SYDVKM in the germline V gene. CDR3 amino acids: CASRLAGGPWNEQFF. The CDR3 region has the DNA TGTGCCAGCAGACTAGCGGGAGGGCCTTGGAATGAGCAGTTCTTC.

The rearrangement uses TRBV7-8 and TRBJ2-5; no clear D. CDR1 is SGHVS and CDR2 is FQNEAQ in the germline V gene. This CDR3 contains 13 residues. V gave up 3 bases and J gave up 5 bases, with 10 bases separating them. CDR3 protein: CASSFRVGETQYF. The CDR3 bases are TGTGCCAGCAGCTTTAGGGTTGGCGAGACCCAGTACTTC.

The V gene is TRBV28, the J gene TRBJ2-7; D call uncertain. The V and J ends lost 3 bases and 2 bases respectively, with 11 bases between them. CDR1 and CDR2 from the germline V gene are MDHEN and SYDVKM. The CDR3 consists of 14 residues. This chain's CDR3 is CASSLGRPPYEQYF. As DNA, the CDR3 is TGTGCCAGCAGTTTGGGTAGGCCCCCCTACGAGCAGTACTTC.

V gene TRBV11-1 combines with J gene TRBJ2-5; 8 bases are a match to TRBD1. CDR1 is SGHAT and CDR2 is FQDESV in the germline V gene (reference sequence). The junction had 4 bases not matched to a gene; V was cut back by 5 bases and J by 2 bases. The CDR3 loop spans 14 amino acids. In nucleotides, the CDR3 is TGTGCCAGCAGCCAAAGACAGGGGCAAGAGACCCAGTACTTC. Its translation: CASSQRQGQETQYF.

CDR3 nucleotide sequence: TGTGCCAGCAGTTTTGGGGGGGGGTATAGCAATCAGCCCCAGCATTTT. It yields the protein CASSFGGGYSNQPQHF. The chain is built from TRBV28 and TRBJ1-5, with D maybe TRBD1 (5 bases). The length of the CDR3 is 16 residues. Germline V CDR1 and CDR2: MDHEN, SYDVKM. The V gene lost 3 bases and the J gene lost 0 bases, with 12 bases spanning the gap.

J is TRBJ1-1 and V is TRBV7-9; D call uncertain. The germline CDR1 and CDR2 sequences are SEHNR and FQNEAQ (reference sequence). Trimming took 2 bases from V and 2 from J, leaving 9 bases between them. CDR3 length: 14 residues. CDR3 DNA: TGTGCCAGCAGCTTACCTCCCGCCAACACTGAAGCTTTCTTT. As protein: CASSLPPANTEAFF.

This chain links TRBV4-2 with TRBJ1-4; the D gene is possibly TRBD1 (6 bases). CDR3 size: 15 residues. V lost 0 bases and J 7 bases, leaving 12 bases between the germline ends. Germline assignment: CDR1 LGHNA and CDR2 YNFKEQ. The CDR3 bases are TGTGCCAGCAGCCAAGATCAGGGGTGGGTTGAAAAACTGTTTTTT. Residues: CASSQDQGWVEKLFF.

The genes are TRBV5-4 and TRBJ2-4; 8 positions match TRBD1. The CDR3 consists of 16 residues. CDR1 and CDR2 (germline): SGHNT, YYREEE (reference sequence). J was trimmed by 0 bases and V by 4 bases; bases with no gene match: 6. In DNA form, the CDR3 reads TGTGCCAGCAGCAAAGACAGGGGATTAGCCAAAAACATTCAGTACTTC. As protein: CASSKDRGLAKNIQYF.

The chain links TRBV27 to TRBJ1-2, with a possible D match to TRBD1 (5 bases). The CDR3 totals 11 residues. From germline, CDR1 is MNHEY and CDR2 SMNVEV (reference sequence). V was clipped by 10 bases and J by 6 bases, with 12 bases between them. CDR3 DNA sequence: TGTGCCACCTTGGGGGGGAATGGCTACACCTTC. Protein product: CATLGGNGYTF.

The genes are TRBV6-6 and TRBJ1-1, with D maybe TRBD1 (5 bases). The CDR3 runs to 14 residues. Trimming took 2 bases from V and 4 from J, leaving 11 bases between them. Per the germline V gene, CDR1 is MNHNY and CDR2 is SVGAGI (reference sequence). The CDR3 DNA reads as TGTGCCAGCAGTTACCGGGTCGGGGGCACTGAAGCTTTCTTT. Residues: CASSYRVGGTEAFF.

This clone showed up just once. This rearrangement joins TRBV24-1 to TRBJ1-5, with TRBD1 as a possible D gene (6 bases). Germline V gene sequence: CDR1 KGHDR, CDR2 SFDVKD. The V end lost 5 bases, the J end lost 4 bases, and 17 bases lay between the germline ends. The CDR3 is 16 residues long. The chain's CDR3 is CATSGVDGGPNQPQHF. In DNA, the CDR3 is TGTGCCACCAGTGGTGTGGACGGGGGGCCGAATCAGCCCCAGCATTTT.